A selection of T cell receptor beta chains follows, all from one sample in a study of blood T cell repertoires in COVID-19. The protocol was immunoSEQ multiplex PCR, while the TCRdb copy is restricted to in-frame clones and leaves out a portion. The table includes 250,000 to 300,000 clones, 80% to 90% detected once. The sample taken for sequencing was peripheral blood. The receptor set was obtained from a man in his forties or fifties with acute or convalescent COVID-19. Both conserved end residues are part of each CDR3. A D gene is named only where the DNA matches it firmly. Expanded clones get a size class; other rows say once, few or many, or leave the size out.

V: TRBV5-5
size: -
J: TRBJ1-6
D: -
CDR3: CASSLDSQPYSSYNSPLHF
DNA: TGTGCCAGCAGCTTGGACAGCCAACCTTATAGCTCCTATAATTCACCCCTCCACTTT

V: TRBV10-1
size: -
J: TRBJ2-7
D: -
CDR3: CASSPDSSYEQYF
DNA: TGCGCCAGCAGTCCAGACAGCTCCTACGAGCAGTACTTC

V: TRBV19
size: -
J: TRBJ1-3
D: TRBD1
CDR3: CASSAGTGFSGNTIYF
DNA: TGTGCCAGTAGTGCCGGGACAGGCTTCTCTGGAAACACCATATATTTT

V: TRBV9
size: -
J: TRBJ1-4
D: -
CDR3: CASSRQGMTTNEKLFF
DNA: TGTGCCAGCAGCCGCCAGGGGATGACAACTAATGAAAAACTGTTTTTT

V: TRBV2
size: -
J: TRBJ1-1
D: TRBD1
CDR3: CASSANRGTEAFF
DNA: TGTGCCAGCAGTGCGAACAGGGGCACTGAAGCTTTCTTT

V: TRBV5-1
size: -
J: TRBJ2-7
D: -
CDR3: CASSLERGSYEQYF
DNA: TGCGCCAGCAGCTTGGAACGCGGATCCTACGAGCAGTACTTC

V: TRBV18
size: -
J: TRBJ2-7
D: TRBD2
CDR3: CASSPWRVVAGGEQYF
DNA: TGTGCCAGCTCACCCTGGAGGGTGGTTGCGGGGGGCGAGCAGTACTTC

V: TRBV30
size: -
J: TRBJ1-1
D: -
CDR3: CAWTLPGVNTEAFF
DNA: TGTGCCTGGACCCTCCCAGGGGTGAACACTGAAGCTTTCTTT

V: TRBV3-1/TRBV3-2
size: -
J: TRBJ1-2
D: -
CDR3: CASSQESLGGGWYGYTF
DNA: TGTGCCAGCAGCCAAGAAAGTCTCGGCGGGGGCTGGTATGGCTACACCTTC

V: TRBV15
size: -
J: TRBJ1-2
D: -
CDR3: CATSRDRIYGYTF
DNA: TGTGCCACCAGCAGAGACAGGATTTATGGCTACACCTTC

V: TRBV7-8
size: -
J: TRBJ2-7
D: -
CDR3: CASSLGAEGTYEQYF
DNA: TGTGCCAGCAGCTTAGGTGCGGAGGGTACCTACGAGCAGTACTTC

V: TRBV18
size: few
J: TRBJ2-7
D: TRBD1
CDR3: CASSLRTGWGGEQYF
DNA: TGTGCCAGCTCACTTCGGACAGGGTGGGGAGGCGAGCAGTACTTC

V: TRBV11-2
size: -
J: TRBJ1-2
D: -
CDR3: CASSLAGDYGYTF
DNA: TGTGCCAGCAGCTTAGCAGGGGACTATGGCTACACCTTC

V: TRBV2
size: -
J: TRBJ1-1
D: -
CDR3: CASSVGGEAAFF
DNA: TGTGCCAGCAGTGTTGGCGGGGAAGCAGCTTTCTTT

V: TRBV2
size: -
J: TRBJ1-3
D: -
CDR3: CASSEGAGNTIYF
DNA: TGTGCCAGCAGTGAGGGAGCTGGAAACACCATATATTTT

V: TRBV15
size: -
J: TRBJ2-1
D: TRBD2
CDR3: CATSRTSGEANEQFF
DNA: TGTGCCACCAGCAGGACTAGCGGGGAGGCCAATGAGCAGTTCTTC